This T cell receptor (beta chain) derives from a study of CXCR3-negative and CXCR3-positive naive CD8 T cells. A remark on this clonotype: Its specificity is unknown.

Libraries of TRB cDNA were made by 5' RACE and carried UMIs. From its re-call of the 5' RACE reads, TCRdb lists each CDR3 protein once, without DNA. The sample totals over 150,000 distinct CDR3 sequences. From germline, CDR1 is MDHEN and CDR2 SYDVKM. The CDR3 consists of 14 residues. Study outcomes and limitations: Partial loss of CXCR3 expression followed cryopreservation; most assays used fresh PBMCs. CXCR3-positive naive cells had TRB CDR3s that were more hydrophobic than CXCR3-negative naive cells had.

This chain links TRBV28 with TRBJ2-7. What was sequenced was naive CXCR3+ CD8+ T cells from blood. Subset denoted: CD45RO-CCR7+CD27+CD95- naive CD8+ T cells expressing CXCR3 (TNR3+). This receptor was identified in a human donor in good health. Some clones in this sample may be carry-over from other donors' samples. The CDR3 here is CASSFGRQSYEQYF.